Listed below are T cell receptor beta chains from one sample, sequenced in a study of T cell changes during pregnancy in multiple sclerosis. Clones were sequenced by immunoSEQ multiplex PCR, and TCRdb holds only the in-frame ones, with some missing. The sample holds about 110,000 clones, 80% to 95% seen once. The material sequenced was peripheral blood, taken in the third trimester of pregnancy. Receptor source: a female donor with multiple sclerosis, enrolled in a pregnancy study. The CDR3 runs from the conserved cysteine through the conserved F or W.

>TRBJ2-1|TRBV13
CASSLELADRSYNEQFF
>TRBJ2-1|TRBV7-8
CASSWTSGSYNEQFF
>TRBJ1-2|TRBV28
CASSSGGPSYGYTF
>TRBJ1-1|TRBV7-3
CASSSGGGRTEAFF
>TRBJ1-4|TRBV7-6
CASSLGTGTANEKLFF
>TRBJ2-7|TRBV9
CASSARDWGDEQYF
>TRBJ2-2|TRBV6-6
CASRSTGLPNTGELFF
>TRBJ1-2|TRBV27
CASSLSGTGGAVGGYTF
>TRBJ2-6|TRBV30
CAWSVGTGAGANVLTF
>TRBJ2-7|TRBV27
CASSPRQSRSYEQYF
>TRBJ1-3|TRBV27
CASSLSPYSGNTIYF
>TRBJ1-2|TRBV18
CASSPVLGQPPGGYTF
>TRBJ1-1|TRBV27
CASSLPGLEAFF
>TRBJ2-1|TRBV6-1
CASSEQGSYNEQFF
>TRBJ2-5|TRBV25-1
CASSSSGGGQETQYF
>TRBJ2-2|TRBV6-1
CASSVQGNPGELFF
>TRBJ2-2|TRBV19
CATAGDLNTGELFF
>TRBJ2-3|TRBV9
CASSVGDWERDTQYF
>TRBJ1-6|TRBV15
CATSRERYEGQSSYNSPLHF
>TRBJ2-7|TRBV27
CASSPSGLGWEQYF
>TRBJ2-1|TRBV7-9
CASSFGWPYNEQFF
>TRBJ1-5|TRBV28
CASSLSGRGSNQPQHF
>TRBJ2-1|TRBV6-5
CASSYSGQNSYNEQFF
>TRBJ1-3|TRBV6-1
CASSLGPGQGNTIYF
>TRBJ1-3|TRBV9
CASSVEQGPGNTIYF
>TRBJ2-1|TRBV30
CAWSVRREPYNEQFF
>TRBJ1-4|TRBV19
CASSISGAVTNEKLFF
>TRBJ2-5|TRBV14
CASSAIPAAFQETQYF
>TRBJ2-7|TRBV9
CASSPRQGYYEQYF
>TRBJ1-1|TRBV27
CASSLAGTVNTEAFF
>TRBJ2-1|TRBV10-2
CASSESPSGKDEQFF
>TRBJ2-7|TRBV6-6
CASNATGGEYEQYF
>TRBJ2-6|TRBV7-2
CASSLDSSGANVLTF
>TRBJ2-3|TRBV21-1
CASSPREWKDTQYF
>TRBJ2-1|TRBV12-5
CAPLGHGLYNEQFF
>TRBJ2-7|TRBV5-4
CASSLASSYEQYF
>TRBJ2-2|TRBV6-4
CASSDVASTGELFF
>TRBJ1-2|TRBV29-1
CSALSSTRGYTF
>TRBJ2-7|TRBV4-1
CASSPPKISSYEQYF
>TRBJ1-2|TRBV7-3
CASSTVGRATKEGYTF
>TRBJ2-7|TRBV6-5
CASRRQGAREQYF